Presented here are 31 T cell receptor beta chains from one specimen sequenced in a study of PD-1 blockade in classical Hodgkin lymphoma. Time point noted: cycle 4 day 1 (C4D1), after five to seven weeks of nivolumab. All trial patients relapsed after autologous stem cell transplantation. Measured with immunoSEQ multiplex PCR; TCRdb has only the in-frame clones, and not every one. The data show approximately 21,000 clones, around 83% seen once. Specimen: peripheral blood mononuclear cells (PBMCs), collected before the fourth cycle of nivolumab. The source of these receptors is a human donor with classical Hodgkin lymphoma.

V and J are TRBV14 and TRBJ1-2, with unresolved D. V lost 3 bases, J lost 4 bases, and 9 bases lay in between. This CDR3 spans 13 amino acids. Germline lookup yields CDR1 SGHDN and CDR2 FVKESK. This CDR3 is CASSQPTGYGYTF. CDR3 DNA: TGTGCCAGCAGCCAGCCGACGGGCTATGGCTACACCTTC.

This chain links TRBV25-1 with TRBJ2-3; 12 bases fit TRBD2. The junction had 8 bases not matched to a gene; V was cut back by 8 bases and J by 2 bases. The germline V gene encodes CDR1 MGHDK and CDR2 SYGVNS. The CDR3 spans 16 residues. DNA of the CDR3: TGTGCCAGCTCGAGTGGACTAGCGGGAAACACAGATACGCAGTATTTT. Protein product: CASSSGLAGNTDTQYF.

The V and J genes are TRBV6-1 and TRBJ1-1; possibly TRBD1 for D (5 bases). This CDR3 comprises 13 residues. The V gene's germline CDR1 is MNHNS and CDR2 SASEGT. The V end lost 5 bases, the J end lost 5 bases, and 12 bases lay between the germline ends. CDR3 nucleotides: TGTGCCAGCAGTAGGTTGGGGGTTACTGAAGCTTTCTTT. Translation gives CASSRLGVTEAFF.

The genes are TRBV4-1 and TRBJ2-7, with 7 bases aligning to TRBD2. The V segment lost 4 bases and the J segment 4 bases; nucleotides outside the gene matches: 10. The length of the CDR3 is 15 residues. CDR1 and CDR2 (germline): MGHRA, YSYEKL. Here the CDR3 DNA reads TGCGCCAGCAGCCCCGAGATGGGGGGGATATACGAGCAGTACTTC. Translated, it gives CASSPEMGGIYEQYF.

This clone was recorded only once. The chain has TRBV13 and TRBJ1-1, with a weak D call TRBD1 (5 bases). The germline V and J ends were trimmed by 2 bases and 3 bases, with 16 bases remaining between them. The CDR3 extends over 16 amino acids. Germline CDR1 reads PRHDT; CDR2 reads FYEKMQ (reference sequence). The CDR3 nucleotides are TGTGCCAGCAGCTTAAATCCGGGGGGATCCCACACTGAAGCTTTCTTT. Its translation: CASSLNPGGSHTEAFF.

The rearrangement joins TRBV19 to TRBJ2-7; D not resolved. The CDR3 runs to 14 residues. Germline V gene lookup returns CDR1 LNHDA and CDR2 SQIVND (reference sequence). Trimming left V 5 bases short and J 0 bases short, with 11 bases between. In DNA form, the CDR3 reads TGTGCCAGTAGTGTGGCAGCCCTCTCCTACGAGCAGTACTTC. Translating it yields CASSVAALSYEQYF.

The CDR3 spells CASKETSNTGELFF. CDR3 sequence (DNA): TGTGCCAGCAAGGAGACTAGCAACACCGGGGAGCTGTTTTTT. This chain links TRBV6-5 with TRBJ2-2, with 7 bases fitting TRBD2. After removal of 7 bases from V and 2 bases from J, the junction contained 4 bases not matched to a gene. This CDR3 is built from 14 residues. Germline loops: CDR1 MNHEY, CDR2 SVGAGI.

The chain joins TRBV4-1 to TRBJ1-1; 7 positions match TRBD1. V shed 0 bases, J shed 7 bases, and the junction held 5 bases outside the gene matches. The CDR3 contains 14 residues. Germline V gene data show CDR1 as MGHRA and CDR2 as YSYEKL. CDR3 amino acids: CASSQDGDRLEAFF. The CDR3 region has the DNA TGCGCCAGCAGCCAAGATGGGGACAGACTTGAAGCTTTCTTT.

The chain employs TRBV13 and TRBJ1-2; possible D gene TRBD1, 5 bases. Trimming took 2 bases from V and 7 from J, leaving 14 bases between them. CDR1 and CDR2 from the germline V gene are PRHDT and FYEKMQ (reference sequence). This CDR3 region has 14 residues. The CDR3 sequence is CASSLIAGVGGYTF. CDR3 in DNA: TGTGCCAGCAGCTTAATTGCGGGGGTCGGTGGCTACACCTTC.

V and J are TRBV19 and TRBJ1-1; TRBD1 agrees at 7 bases. Germline V gives CDR1 LNHDA, CDR2 SQIVND (reference sequence). The V segment lost 7 bases and the J segment 1 base; nucleotides outside the gene matches: 3. The CDR3 runs 13 residues. The CDR3 nucleotides read TGTGCCAGTAAAGACAGGGCGAACACTGAAGCTTTCTTT. It codes for CASKDRANTEAFF.

This chain joins TRBV5-8 and TRBJ2-1, with D tentatively TRBD1 or TRBD2 (5 bases each). V lost 4 bases, J lost 5 bases, and 13 bases lay in between. Germline CDR1 reads SGHTS; CDR2 reads YDEGEE. The CDR3 spans 14 residues. CDR3 in DNA: TGTGCCAGCAGCCCTAGGGACGGCAACAATGAGCAGTTCTTC. This encodes CASSPRDGNNEQFF.

This clone was counted a single time. The CDR3 here is CASSARSYEQYF. CDR3 in DNA: TGTGCCAGCAGTGCTAGATCCTACGAGCAGTACTTC. This chain links TRBV6-1 with TRBJ2-7; D remains ambiguous. Germline V gene data show CDR1 as MNHNS and CDR2 as SASEGT. The CDR3 contains 12 residues. Trimming stripped 4 bases from V and 1 base from J, with 5 bases between.

This clone was counted once. A read error may account for a junction end that differs from germline. The DNA for the CDR3 is TGTGCTAGCAGCTTGGATTTATACAATGAGCAGTTCTTC. Translating gives CASSLDLYNEQFF. The V gene is TRBV7-7, the J gene TRBJ2-1; D is unclear. Germline-derived CDR1 and CDR2 are SSHAT and FNYEAQ (reference sequence). The CDR3 has 13 residues.

The chain carries TRBV2 and TRBJ1-5, with a possible D match to TRBD1 (5 bases). Germline-derived CDR1 and CDR2 are SNHLY and FYNNEI. This CDR3 region has 14 residues. Trimming pared 7 bases from V and 0 bases from J, leaving 10 bases between. CDR3 region: CASNVRDSNQPQHF. CDR3 DNA: TGTGCCAGCAACGTCAGGGATAGCAATCAGCCCCAGCATTTT.

The V gene is TRBV23-1, the J gene TRBJ2-3; the match to TRBD2 covers 12 bases. TRBV23-1 is sorted into the ORF group, with uncertain function. The CDR3 is made up of 19 amino acids. J was trimmed by 0 bases and V by 0 bases; bases with no gene match: 7. CDR3 bases: TGCGCCAGCAGTCAATCCGCTAGCGGGGGGGCTTCTAGCACAGATACGCAGTATTTT. The encoded protein is CASSQSASGGASSTDTQYF.

The genes are TRBV6-5 and TRBJ1-2; possibly TRBD1 for D (5 bases). The CDR3 has 14 residues. Germline CDR1 reads MNHEY; CDR2 reads SVGAGI. V lost 2 bases and J 2 bases, leaving 9 bases between the germline ends. The chain's CDR3 is CASSYNRDNYGYTF. As DNA, the CDR3 is TGTGCCAGCAGTTACAACCGGGACAACTATGGCTACACCTTC.

J is TRBJ2-7 and V is TRBV2; no clear D gene. The germline V gene has CDR1 SNHLY and CDR2 FYNNEI. Trimming removed 5 bases at V and 0 bases at J, with 8 bases between. The CDR3 consists of 13 residues. The DNA for the CDR3 is TGTGCCAGCAGTCCCCGGAGCTCCTACGAGCAGTACTTC. As protein: CASSPRSSYEQYF. Complete variable domain (other parts from reference TRBV2 and TRBJ2-7): EPEVTQTPSHQVTQMGQEVILRCVPISNHLYFYWYRQILGQKVEFLVSFYNNEISEKSEIFDDQFSVERPDGSNFTLKIRSTKLEDSAMYFCASSPRSSYEQYFGPGTRLTVT.

V and J are TRBV9 and TRBJ1-4; 7 nucleotides align to TRBD1. The V segment lost 7 bases and the J segment 0 bases; nucleotides outside the gene matches: 6. Germline V gives CDR1 SGDLS, CDR2 YYNGEE. The CDR3 is 15 amino acids. The CDR3 here is CASGRGWSTNEKLFF. The CDR3, as DNA: TGTGCCAGCGGCAGGGGGTGGTCAACTAATGAAAAACTGTTTTTT.

This chain links TRBV19 with TRBJ2-2; D not resolved. V lost 10 bases, J lost 6 bases, and 12 bases lay in between. Germline loops: CDR1 LNHDA, CDR2 SQIVND (reference sequence). This CDR3 spans 12 amino acids. CDR3 in amino acids: CATVTAPGELFF. The DNA for the CDR3 is TGTGCCACCGTGACGGCCCCCGGGGAGCTGTTTTTT.

This rearrangement joins TRBV6-4 to TRBJ1-2; 9 bases are a match to TRBD1. Losses at the gene ends were 5 bases for V and 7 bases for J; bases not matched to a gene: 5. Germline V lookup: CDR1 MRHNA, CDR2 SNTAGT. The CDR3 covers 13 residues. The CDR3 reads CASSRQGVGGYTF. CDR3 nucleotide sequence: TGTGCCAGCAGTCGACAGGGGGTAGGTGGCTACACCTTC.

This sequence joins TRBV30 and TRBJ2-2; D is possibly TRBD1 or TRBD2 (5 bases each). The CDR3 totals 15 residues. The germline V gene encodes CDR1 GTSNPN and CDR2 SVGIG (reference sequence). The germline V and J ends were trimmed by 2 bases and 2 bases, with 12 bases remaining between them. The DNA of the CDR3 is TGTGCCTGGAGTCCCGGGACGTATAACACCGGGGAGCTGTTTTTT. Its protein is CAWSPGTYNTGELFF.

V usage is TRBV5-1 and J usage is TRBJ2-5; maybe TRBD1 (6 bases). The CDR3 has 15 residues. With 0 bases removed from V and 5 bases from J, the gap between germline ends came to 14 bases. Germline lookup yields CDR1 SGHRS and CDR2 YFSETQ. CDR3 sequence (DNA): TGCGCCAGCAGCTTGGCCACTGGGGGCAGGGAGACCCAGTACTTC. Translated, it gives CASSLATGGRETQYF.

The rearrangement links TRBV19 to TRBJ2-7; D tentatively fits TRBD1 or TRBD2 (5 bases each). The V gene lost 8 bases and the J gene lost 9 bases, with 14 bases spanning the gap. This CDR3 has 11 residues. Germline V gives CDR1 LNHDA, CDR2 SQIVND (reference sequence). The CDR3 nucleotides are TGTGCCAGTGGGGATCCTGGGGGGCAGTACTTC. Protein: CASGDPGGQYF. The entire variable domain, with the rest obtained from reference TRBV19 and TRBJ2-7, is as follows: DGGITQSPKYLFRKEGQNVTLSCEQNLNHDAMYWYRQDPGQGLRLIYYSQIVNDFQKGDIAEGYSVSREKKESFPLTVTSAQKNPTAFYLCASGDPGGQYFGPGTRLTVT.

This chain uses TRBV18 with TRBJ1-4; TRBD1 matches at 8 bases. The germline V gene has CDR1 KGHSH and CDR2 LQKENI. With 3 bases clipped from V and 2 bases from J, the junction kept 2 bases outside the gene matches. The CDR3 runs to 15 residues. The CDR3 protein is CASSPTGDTNEKLFF. CDR3 DNA sequence: TGTGCCAGCTCACCGACAGGGGATACTAATGAAAAACTGTTTTTT.

The chain combines TRBV27 with TRBJ1-2, with TRBD1 as a possible D gene (6 bases). Between the trimmed V and J ends, which lost 6 bases and 0 bases, there was a span of 11 bases. The CDR3 contains 14 residues. Germline V gene data show CDR1 as MNHEY and CDR2 as SMNVEV (reference sequence). The chain's CDR3 is CASRRQEANYGYTF. CDR3 DNA sequence: TGTGCCAGCAGAAGACAGGAAGCTAACTATGGCTACACCTTC.

This sequence joins TRBV29-1 and TRBJ2-3; D possibly corresponds to TRBD2 (6 bases). The germline V gene encodes CDR1 SQVTM and CDR2 ANQGSEA. V was cut by 5 bases and J by 2 bases, with 17 bases left in between. The length of the CDR3 is 15 residues. The CDR3 DNA sequence: TGCAGCGTTATTCCTGCAGGCGGGGCCACAGATACGCAGTATTTT. This translates into CSVIPAGGATDTQYF.

V is TRBV6-9 and J is TRBJ2-3; 8 bases map to TRBD1. Germline V gives CDR1 MNHGY, CDR2 SVAAGI. The CDR3 totals 15 residues. V was pared by 6 bases and J by 8 bases, with 13 bases of the junction left unmatched. The CDR3 is CASSPPGQAMGTQYF. The CDR3 DNA reads as TGTGCCAGCAGCCCACCGGGACAGGCTATGGGTACGCAGTATTTT.

The chain couples TRBV6-4 to TRBJ2-2; D is perhaps TRBD1 (5 bases). The germline V gene has CDR1 MRHNA and CDR2 SNTAGT. V dropped 4 bases and J dropped 4 bases, with 13 bases sitting between them. The CDR3 length is 15 residues. The CDR3 here is CASSVQGEGTGELFF. The CDR3 DNA reads TGTGCCAGCAGTGTCCAGGGTGAAGGCACCGGGGAGCTGTTTTTT.

The V gene is TRBV5-6, the J gene TRBJ1-2; D is unclear. V was trimmed by 4 bases and J by 4 bases, leaving 17 bases between them. CDR1 SGHDT and CDR2 YYEEEE come from the germline V gene. CDR3 length: 15 amino acids. Here the CDR3 reads CASSRLRLQVYGYTF. The CDR3 nucleotides are TGTGCCAGCAGCCGTTTGAGGCTCCAGGTCTATGGCTACACCTTC. Supplemented by reference TRBV5-6 and TRBJ1-2, the full variable domain reads DAGVTQSPTHLIKTRGQQVTLRCSPKSGHDTVSWYQQALGQGPQFIFQYYEEEERQRGNFPDRFSGHQFPNYSSELNVNALLLGDSALYLCASSRLRLQVYGYTFGSGTRLTVV.

The rearrangement joins TRBV7-8 to TRBJ2-7, with TRBD2 matching 10 bases. CDR1 SGHVS and CDR2 FQNEAQ come from the germline V gene. The CDR3 extends over 16 amino acids. V was pared by 4 bases and J by 3 bases, with 9 bases of the junction left unmatched. CDR3 bases: TGTGCCAGCAGCTCCCAAGGGACTAGCGAGGTCTACGAGCAGTACTTC. Residues: CASSSQGTSEVYEQYF.

The chain uses TRBV28 and TRBJ2-5, with a tentative D call TRBD2 (5 bases). V was cut by 3 bases and J by 0 bases, with 14 bases left in between. This CDR3 region has 16 residues. Germline V lookup: CDR1 MDHEN, CDR2 SYDVKM. CDR3 amino acids: CASSFPYHGDQETQYF. The CDR3 DNA sequence: TGTGCCAGCAGTTTCCCATATCACGGGGACCAAGAGACCCAGTACTTC. Variable domain in full (rest from reference TRBV28 and TRBJ2-5): DVKVTQSSRYLVKRTGEKVFLECVQDMDHENMFWYRQDPGLGLRLIYFSYDVKMKEKGDIPEGYSVSREKKERFSLILESASTNQTSMYLCASSFPYHGDQETQYFGPGTRLLVL.